This T cell receptor beta chain was captured by sequencing in a study of blood T cell repertoires in COVID-19. At the level of the study: Acute and convalescent COVID-19 samples came from the United States, Italy and Spain. PBMCs, B-cell-depleted T cells, or T cells provided the cDNA or gDNA that made up the material.

As originally analysed: It was from reference gene primer amplification that nucleated cell counts were estimated. Data came from immunoSEQ multiplex PCR; TCRdb stores just in-frame clones and leaves some out. The DNA was the basis for D and trimming; V, J and clone size are from that table. In the table there are 140,000 to 150,000 clones, 80% to 90% of which are singletons. The specimen sequenced was peripheral blood. This clonotype originated in a woman between 55 and 75 years old with active COVID-19.

The CDR3 loop reads CASSPLTRFAYEQYF. CDR3 coding DNA: TGTGCCAGCAGCCCTTTGACTAGATTCGCCTACGAGCAGTACTTC. This chain uses TRBV3-1 (or the pseudogene TRBV3-2) with TRBJ2-7; the D gene is possibly TRBD2 (6 bases). The CDR3 loop spans 15 amino acids. CDR1 LGHDT and CDR2 YNNKEL come from the germline V gene (reference sequence). Between the trimmed V and J ends, which lost 4 bases and 2 bases, there was a span of 15 bases.